This T cell receptor (beta chain) was recovered during a study of shared clonotypes between healthy human individuals. A deep-level run was used for the assay. Source study methods: ImmunoSEQ output lacked quality scores and full-length reads, limiting matched filtering. Repertoires were generated with immunoSEQ multiplex PCR, while TCRdb's copy carries only in-frame clones and drops some. The DNA gave D and trimming, while V, J and clone size come from that table. The sample yields about 770,000 clones, around 77% seen once. With regard to this clone: Its antigen is not identified.

Trimming removed 0 bases from V and 2 bases from J, with 10 bases in between. Germline V CDR1 and CDR2: GTSNPN, SVGIG (reference sequence). The CDR3 spans 14 residues. Study-level points and caveats: Non-shared clonotypes were found to have lower generation probabilities than the clonotypes that were shared by all four of the sorted-subset donors.

The TCR sequence derives from a woman aged 25 to 39 in good health. Input material: memory CD4+ T cells sorted from blood. The subset: CD45RA-negative fraction. V usage is TRBV30 and J usage is TRBJ2-5; unclear D gene. CDR3 coding DNA: TGTGCCTGGAGTGTACGGGCGAATCAAGAGACCCAGTACTTC. It translates to CAWSVRANQETQYF.